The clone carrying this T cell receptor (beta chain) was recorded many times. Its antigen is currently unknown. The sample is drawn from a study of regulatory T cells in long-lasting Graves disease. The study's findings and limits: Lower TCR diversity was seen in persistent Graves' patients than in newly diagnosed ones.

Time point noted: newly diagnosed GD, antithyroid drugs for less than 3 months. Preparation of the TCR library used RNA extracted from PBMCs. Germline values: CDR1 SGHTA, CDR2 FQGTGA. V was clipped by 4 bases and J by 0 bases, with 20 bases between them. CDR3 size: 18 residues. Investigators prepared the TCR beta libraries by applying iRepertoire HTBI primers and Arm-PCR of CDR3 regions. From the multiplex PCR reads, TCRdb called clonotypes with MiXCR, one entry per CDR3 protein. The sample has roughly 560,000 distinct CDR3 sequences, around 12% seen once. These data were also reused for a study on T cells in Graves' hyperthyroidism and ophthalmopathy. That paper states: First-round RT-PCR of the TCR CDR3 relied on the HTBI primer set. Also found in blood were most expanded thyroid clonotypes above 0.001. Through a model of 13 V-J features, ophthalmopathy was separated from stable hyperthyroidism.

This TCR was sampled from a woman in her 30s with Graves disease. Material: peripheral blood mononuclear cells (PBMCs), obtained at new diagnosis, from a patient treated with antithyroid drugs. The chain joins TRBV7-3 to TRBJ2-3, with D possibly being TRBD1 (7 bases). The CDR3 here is CASSSPGAGGTSTDTQYF. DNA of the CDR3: TGTGCCAGCAGCTCCCCGGGAGCAGGGGGTACTAGCACAGATACGCAGTATTTT.